This TCR beta chain was recorded in a study of regulatory dendritic cells for organ transplantation. Overall study findings and caveats: Regulatory dendritic cells appeared to expand memory CD8+ clones less than mature ones. Alloreactive memory CD8+ T cell pools varied considerably between individuals.

Notes on this clone: As yet, its antigen is unknown.

FACS sorted CD4+ or CD8+ T cells into CD45RA+ naive and CD45RO+ memory. Generated by immunoSEQ multiplex PCR, the TCRdb table keeps only in-frame clones and is missing some. This sample carries fewer than 40,000 clones, under 95% of them seen once, and the ten largest clones take over 0.09%. The CDR3 consists of 14 residues. V was trimmed by 8 bases and J by 4 bases, leaving 14 bases between them. CDR1 is LGHNA and CDR2 is YSLEER in the germline V gene. The sample was naive CD8+ T cells from blood. Noted subset: CD45RA+ naive T cells. The chain has TRBV4-3 and TRBJ2-2, with a tentative D call TRBD1 (6 bases). The origin of this receptor is a human donor in good health. CDR3 residues: CASGLQGGTGELFF. Written as DNA, the CDR3 is TGCGCCAGCGGGCTACAGGGCGGCACCGGGGAGCTGTTTTTT.